These T cell receptor beta chains were read from a single sample in a study of siplizumab effects on memory and regulatory T cells. Method: immunoSEQ multiplex PCR; TCRdb's copy keeps in-frame clones and lacks some. The sample lists around 100,000 clones, about 91% occurring once. The sample comprised Tregs sorted from blood. These receptors originate from a human donor in good health. The CDR3 runs from the conserved cysteine through the conserved F or W. The order of the fields is V gene, clone size, J gene, D gene, CDR3 protein, CDR3 DNA. The D gene is left open where the match is weak. Only some rows state a clone size, as once, few, many or a class for expanded clones.

V gene: TRBV23-1; clone size: .; J gene: TRBJ1-3; D gene: TRBD1; CDR3 protein: CASSQRPGQALVSSGNTIYF; CDR3 DNA: TGCGCCAGCAGTCAGCGACCGGGACAGGCCCTCGTCAGCTCTGGAAACACCATATATTTT
V gene: TRBV7-3; clone size: .; J gene: TRBJ2-7; D gene: TRBD1; CDR3 protein: CASSRPGQGSYEQYF; CDR3 DNA: TGTGCCAGCAGCCGACCGGGACAGGGCTCCTACGAGCAGTACTTC
V gene: TRBV5-1; clone size: .; J gene: TRBJ1-1; D gene: .; CDR3 protein: CASSLDPSGRNTEAFF; CDR3 DNA: TGCGCCAGCAGCTTGGACCCCTCCGGCAGGAACACTGAAGCTTTCTTT
V gene: TRBV18; clone size: .; J gene: TRBJ2-3; D gene: .; CDR3 protein: CASSPPTGGENTDTQYF; CDR3 DNA: TGTGCCAGCTCACCACCGACAGGTGGGGAAAACACAGATACGCAGTATTTT
V gene: TRBV21-1; clone size: .; J gene: TRBJ2-7; D gene: .; CDR3 protein: CASSKAAGESYEQYF; CDR3 DNA: TGTGCCAGCAGCAAAGCCGCAGGAGAATCCTACGAGCAGTACTTC
V gene: TRBV7-3; clone size: .; J gene: TRBJ2-5; D gene: TRBD1; CDR3 protein: CASSYGTGGGGRRETQYF; CDR3 DNA: TGTGCCAGCAGCTACGGGACAGGAGGCGGAGGACGGAGGGAGACCCAGTACTTC
V gene: TRBV29-1; clone size: .; J gene: TRBJ1-1; D gene: .; CDR3 protein: CSARRGGTEAFF; CDR3 DNA: TGCAGCGCCCGTAGGGGGGGCACTGAAGCTTTCTTT
V gene: TRBV19; clone size: .; J gene: TRBJ2-7; D gene: .; CDR3 protein: CASSIPGRGQNEQYF; CDR3 DNA: TGTGCCAGTAGTATCCCCGGGAGGGGGCAGAACGAGCAGTACTTC
V gene: TRBV5-6; clone size: .; J gene: TRBJ1-1; D gene: TRBD1; CDR3 protein: CASSLQGAGTEAFF; CDR3 DNA: TGTGCCAGCAGCTTGCAGGGGGCAGGAACTGAAGCTTTCTTT
V gene: TRBV5-5; clone size: .; J gene: TRBJ2-6; D gene: .; CDR3 protein: CASSSGANVLTF; CDR3 DNA: TGTGCCAGTTCATCGGGGGCCAACGTCCTGACTTTC
V gene: TRBV7-3; clone size: .; J gene: TRBJ1-2; D gene: TRBD1; CDR3 protein: CASSLTDRTMEGYTF; CDR3 DNA: TGTGCCAGCAGTCTTACGGACAGGACTATGGAGGGCTACACCTTC
V gene: TRBV4-1; clone size: .; J gene: TRBJ2-7; D gene: .; CDR3 protein: CASSQDPGGSRSYEQYF; CDR3 DNA: TGCGCCAGCAGCCAAGATCCCGGGGGATCTAGGTCCTACGAGCAGTACTTC
V gene: TRBV27; clone size: once; J gene: TRBJ2-3; D gene: TRBD2; CDR3 protein: CASSGTSGRAYSTDTQYF; CDR3 DNA: TGTGCCAGCAGTGGGACTAGCGGGAGAGCTTATAGCACAGATACGCAGTATTTT
V gene: TRBV27; clone size: .; J gene: TRBJ2-2; D gene: .; CDR3 protein: CASSLTRRHTGELFF; CDR3 DNA: TGTGCCAGCAGTTTGACAAGGCGTCACACCGGGGAGCTGTTTTTT
V gene: TRBV6-1; clone size: .; J gene: TRBJ2-1; D gene: .; CDR3 protein: CASSLTEATYNEQFF; CDR3 DNA: TGTGCCAGCAGCCTGACCGAGGCCACCTACAATGAGCAGTTCTTC
V gene: TRBV19; clone size: .; J gene: TRBJ2-6; D gene: .; CDR3 protein: CASSIRAGANVLTF; CDR3 DNA: TGTGCCAGTAGTATAAGAGCTGGGGCCAACGTCCTGACTTTC
V gene: TRBV5-4; clone size: .; J gene: TRBJ2-7; D gene: .; CDR3 protein: CASSSGTKYEQYF; CDR3 DNA: TGTGCCAGCAGCTCCGGGACAAAATACGAGCAGTACTTC
V gene: TRBV6-9; clone size: .; J gene: TRBJ2-3; D gene: .; CDR3 protein: CASSYRGDTQYF; CDR3 DNA: TGTGCCAGCAGTTATAGGGGGGATACGCAGTATTTT
V gene: TRBV19; clone size: .; J gene: TRBJ1-6; D gene: TRBD1; CDR3 protein: CARPGQGGHSPLHF; CDR3 DNA: TGTGCCAGACCGGGACAGGGCGGCCATTCACCCCTCCACTTT
V gene: TRBV7-2; clone size: .; J gene: TRBJ2-1; D gene: .; CDR3 protein: CASSAALNYNEQFF; CDR3 DNA: TGTGCCAGCAGCGCTGCTCTTAACTACAATGAGCAGTTCTTC
V gene: TRBV7-9; clone size: .; J gene: TRBJ2-4; D gene: TRBD2; CDR3 protein: CASSLAGGTTKNIQYF; CDR3 DNA: TGTGCCAGCAGCTTAGCGGGAGGGACCACCAAAAACATTCAGTACTTC
V gene: TRBV15; clone size: once; J gene: TRBJ2-7; D gene: .; CDR3 protein: CATSRVAQGYEQYF; CDR3 DNA: TGTGCCACCAGCAGAGTGGCACAGGGTTACGAGCAGTACTTC
V gene: TRBV29-1; clone size: .; J gene: TRBJ2-5; D gene: .; CDR3 protein: CSGGKRGGETQYF; CDR3 DNA: TGCAGCGGGGGCAAGAGAGGTGGCGAGACCCAGTACTTC